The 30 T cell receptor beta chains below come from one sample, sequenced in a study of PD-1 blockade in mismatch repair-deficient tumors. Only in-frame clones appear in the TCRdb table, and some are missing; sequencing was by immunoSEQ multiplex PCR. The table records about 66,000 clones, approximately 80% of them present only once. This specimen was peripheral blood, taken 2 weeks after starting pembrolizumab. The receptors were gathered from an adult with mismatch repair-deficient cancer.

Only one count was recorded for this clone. In nucleotides, the CDR3 is TGTGCCAGTAGTTCGACGGCTGGGGGGACTGAAGCTTTCTTT. Translating gives CASSSTAGGTEAFF. The chain links TRBV19 to TRBJ1-1; the D gene is possibly TRBD1 (5 bases). The CDR3 sequence is 14 residues long. Germline assignment: CDR1 LNHDA and CDR2 SQIVND (reference sequence). V was cut by 5 bases and J by 5 bases, with 15 bases left in between. Full variable domain (rest looked up from reference TRBV19 and TRBJ1-1): DGGITQSPKYLFRKEGQNVTLSCEQNLNHDAMYWYRQDPGQGLRLIYYSQIVNDFQKGDIAEGYSVSREKKESFPLTVTSAQKNPTAFYLCASSSTAGGTEAFFGQGTRLTVV.

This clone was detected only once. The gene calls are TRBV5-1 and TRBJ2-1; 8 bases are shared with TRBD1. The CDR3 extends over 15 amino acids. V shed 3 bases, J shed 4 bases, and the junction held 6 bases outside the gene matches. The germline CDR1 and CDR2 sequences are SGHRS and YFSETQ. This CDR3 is CASSSRDRYYNEQFF. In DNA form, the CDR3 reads TGCGCCAGCAGCTCCCGGGACAGGTATTACAATGAGCAGTTCTTC. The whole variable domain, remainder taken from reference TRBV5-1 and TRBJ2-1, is KAGVTQTPRYLIKTRGQQVTLSCSPISGHRSVSWYQQTPGQGLQFLFEYFSETQRNKGNFPGRFSGRQFSNSRSEMNVSTLELGDSALYLCASSSRDRYYNEQFFGPGTRLTVL.

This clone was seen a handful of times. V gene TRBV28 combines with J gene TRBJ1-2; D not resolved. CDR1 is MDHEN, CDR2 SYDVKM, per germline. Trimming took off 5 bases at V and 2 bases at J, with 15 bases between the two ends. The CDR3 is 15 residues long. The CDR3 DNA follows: TGTGCCAGCAGTGTAAACGTTCTCTGGAACTATGGCTACACCTTC. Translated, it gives CASSVNVLWNYGYTF.

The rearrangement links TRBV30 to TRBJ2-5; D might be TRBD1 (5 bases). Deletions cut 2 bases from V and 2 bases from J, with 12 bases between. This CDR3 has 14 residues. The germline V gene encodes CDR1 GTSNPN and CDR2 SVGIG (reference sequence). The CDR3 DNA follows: TGTGCCTGGAGTACCCGCACAGGACAAGAGACCCAGTACTTC. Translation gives CAWSTRTGQETQYF.

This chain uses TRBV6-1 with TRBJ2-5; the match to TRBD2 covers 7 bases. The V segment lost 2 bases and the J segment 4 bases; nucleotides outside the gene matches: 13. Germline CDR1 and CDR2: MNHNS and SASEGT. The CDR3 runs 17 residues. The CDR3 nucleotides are TGTGCCAGCAGTGAACCGGTGGTGGGACCGGGGGGAGAGACCCAGTACTTC. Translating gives CASSEPVVGPGGETQYF.

The CDR3 reads CASSTTSGSTDTQYF. The CDR3 nucleotides are TGTGCCAGCAGCACTACTAGCGGGAGCACAGATACGCAGTATTTT. V usage is TRBV7-9 and J usage is TRBJ2-3; TRBD2 matches at 9 bases. This CDR3 has 15 amino acids. The germline gives CDR1 SEHNR, CDR2 FQNEAQ (reference sequence). V trimming: 5 bases; J trimming: 0 bases; junction bases outside the gene matches: 3.

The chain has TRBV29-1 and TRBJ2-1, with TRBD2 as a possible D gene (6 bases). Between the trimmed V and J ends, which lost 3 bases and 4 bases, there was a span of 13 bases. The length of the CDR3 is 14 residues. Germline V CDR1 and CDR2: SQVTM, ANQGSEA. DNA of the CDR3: TGCAGCGTTGACTGTCCGGGAGAGTACAATGAGCAGTTCTTC. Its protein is CSVDCPGEYNEQFF.

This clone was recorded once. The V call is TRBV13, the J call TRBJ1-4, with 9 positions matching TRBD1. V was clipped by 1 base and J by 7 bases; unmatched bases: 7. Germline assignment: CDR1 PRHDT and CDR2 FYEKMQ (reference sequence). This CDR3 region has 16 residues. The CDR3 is CASSLVSTGGFEKLFF. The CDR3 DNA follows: TGTGCCAGCAGCTTAGTGTCCACAGGGGGCTTTGAAAAACTGTTTTTT.

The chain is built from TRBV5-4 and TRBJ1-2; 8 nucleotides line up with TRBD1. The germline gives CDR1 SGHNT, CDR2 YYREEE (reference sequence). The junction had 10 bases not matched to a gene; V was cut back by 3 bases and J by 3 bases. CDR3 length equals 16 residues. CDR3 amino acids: CASSSPGRGRDYGYTF. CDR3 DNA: TGTGCCAGCAGCTCCCCCGGCAGGGGGCGCGACTATGGCTACACCTTC.

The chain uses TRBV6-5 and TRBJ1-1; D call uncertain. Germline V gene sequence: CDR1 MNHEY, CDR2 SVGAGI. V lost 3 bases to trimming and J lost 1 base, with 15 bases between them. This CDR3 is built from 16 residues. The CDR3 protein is CASSYGPEVWNTEAFF. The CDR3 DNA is TGTGCCAGCAGTTATGGTCCCGAGGTGTGGAACACTGAAGCTTTCTTT.

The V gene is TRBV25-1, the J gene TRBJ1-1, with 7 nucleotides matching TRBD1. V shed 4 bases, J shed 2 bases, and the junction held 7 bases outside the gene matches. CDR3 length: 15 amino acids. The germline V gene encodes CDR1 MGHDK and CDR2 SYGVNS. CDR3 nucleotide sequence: TGTGCCAGCAGTGCAAACAGGGGAACTAACACTGAAGCTTTCTTT. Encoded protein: CASSANRGTNTEAFF.

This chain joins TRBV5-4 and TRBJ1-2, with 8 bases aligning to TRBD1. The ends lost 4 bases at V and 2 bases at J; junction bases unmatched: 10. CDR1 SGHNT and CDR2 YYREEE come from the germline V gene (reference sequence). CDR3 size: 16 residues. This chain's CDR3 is CASSPGQGPLNYGYTF. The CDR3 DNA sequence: TGTGCCAGCAGCCCTGGACAGGGCCCTTTAAACTATGGCTACACCTTC.

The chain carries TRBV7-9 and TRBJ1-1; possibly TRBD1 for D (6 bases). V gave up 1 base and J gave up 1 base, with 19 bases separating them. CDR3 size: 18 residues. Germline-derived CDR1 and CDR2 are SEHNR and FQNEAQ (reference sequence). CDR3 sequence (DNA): TGTGCCAGCAGCTTAGTGGCAGGGGTTCGTAAGGGGAACACTGAAGCTTTCTTT. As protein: CASSLVAGVRKGNTEAFF.

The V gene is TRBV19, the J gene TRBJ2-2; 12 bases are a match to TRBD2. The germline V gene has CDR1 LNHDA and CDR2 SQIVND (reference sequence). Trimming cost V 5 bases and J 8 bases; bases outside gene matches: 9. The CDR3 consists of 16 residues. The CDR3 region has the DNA TGTGCCAGTAGTGCGAGACTAGCGGGAGTAGGTGGGGAGCTGTTTTTT. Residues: CASSARLAGVGGELFF. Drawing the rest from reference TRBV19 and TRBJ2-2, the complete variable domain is DGGITQSPKYLFRKEGQNVTLSCEQNLNHDAMYWYRQDPGQGLRLIYYSQIVNDFQKGDIAEGYSVSREKKESFPLTVTSAQKNPTAFYLCASSARLAGVGGELFFGEGSRLTVL.

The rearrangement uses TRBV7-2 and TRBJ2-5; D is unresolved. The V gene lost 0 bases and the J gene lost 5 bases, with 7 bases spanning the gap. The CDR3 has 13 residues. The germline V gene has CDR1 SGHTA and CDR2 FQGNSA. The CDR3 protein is CASSLARRETQYF. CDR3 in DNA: TGTGCCAGCAGCTTAGCCCGGCGGGAGACCCAGTACTTC.

The CDR3 sequence is CSVSTYKSRDTSYEQYF. CDR3 coding DNA: TGCAGCGTTTCAACTTATAAGTCTCGGGACACTTCCTACGAGCAGTACTTC. The chain employs TRBV29-1 and TRBJ2-7, with D possibly TRBD1 on 6 matching bases. CDR3 size: 17 residues. From germline, CDR1 is SQVTM and CDR2 ANQGSEA. Trimming took 5 bases from V and 1 from J, leaving 24 bases between them.

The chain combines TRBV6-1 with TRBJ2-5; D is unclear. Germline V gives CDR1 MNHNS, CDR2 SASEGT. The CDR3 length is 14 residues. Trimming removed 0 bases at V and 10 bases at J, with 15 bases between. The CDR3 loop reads CASSEAPFEWDQYF. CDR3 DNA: TGTGCCAGCAGTGAAGCACCCTTTGAGTGGGACCAGTACTTC.

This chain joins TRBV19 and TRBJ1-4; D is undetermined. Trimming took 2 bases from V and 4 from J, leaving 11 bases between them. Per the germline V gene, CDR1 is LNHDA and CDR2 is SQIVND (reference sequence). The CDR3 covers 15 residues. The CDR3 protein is CASSISGLLNEKLFF. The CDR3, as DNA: TGTGCCAGTAGTATATCAGGACTTCTTAATGAAAAACTGTTTTTT.

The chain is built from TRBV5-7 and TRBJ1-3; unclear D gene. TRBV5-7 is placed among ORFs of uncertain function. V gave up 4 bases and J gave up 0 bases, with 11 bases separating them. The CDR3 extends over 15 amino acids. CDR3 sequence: CASSPEQLSGNTIYF. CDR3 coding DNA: TGTGCCAGCAGCCCTGAGCAACTCTCTGGAAACACCATATATTTT.

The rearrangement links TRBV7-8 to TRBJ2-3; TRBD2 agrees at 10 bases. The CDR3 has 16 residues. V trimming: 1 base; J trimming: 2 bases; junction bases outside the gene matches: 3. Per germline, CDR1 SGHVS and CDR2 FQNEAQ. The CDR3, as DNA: TGTGCCAGCAGCTTAGGTCTAGCGGGGGCCACAGATACGCAGTATTTT. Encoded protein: CASSLGLAGATDTQYF.

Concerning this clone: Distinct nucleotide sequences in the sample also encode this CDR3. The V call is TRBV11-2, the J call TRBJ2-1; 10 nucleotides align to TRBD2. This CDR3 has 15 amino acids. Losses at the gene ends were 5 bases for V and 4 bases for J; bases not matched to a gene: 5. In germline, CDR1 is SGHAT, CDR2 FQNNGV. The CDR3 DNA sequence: TGTGCCAGCAGCCGGACTAGCGGAACATACAATGAGCAGTTCTTC. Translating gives CASSRTSGTYNEQFF.

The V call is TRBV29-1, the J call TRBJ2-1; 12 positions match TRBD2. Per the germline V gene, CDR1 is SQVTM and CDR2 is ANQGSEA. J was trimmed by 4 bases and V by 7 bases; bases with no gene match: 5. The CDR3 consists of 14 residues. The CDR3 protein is CSAGTSGPYNEQFF. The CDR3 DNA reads TGCAGCGCCGGGACTAGCGGGCCTTACAATGAGCAGTTCTTC.

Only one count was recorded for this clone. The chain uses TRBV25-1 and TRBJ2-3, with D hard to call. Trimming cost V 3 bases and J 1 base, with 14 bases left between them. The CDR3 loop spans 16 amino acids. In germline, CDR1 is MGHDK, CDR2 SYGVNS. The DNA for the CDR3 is TGTGCCAGCAGTGACGGGCGCAATCCGCGCACAGATACGCAGTATTTT. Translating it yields CASSDGRNPRTDTQYF.

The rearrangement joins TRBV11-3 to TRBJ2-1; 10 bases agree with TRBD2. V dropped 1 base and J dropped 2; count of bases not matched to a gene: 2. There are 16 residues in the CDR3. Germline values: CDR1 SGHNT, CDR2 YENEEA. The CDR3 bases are TGTGCCAGCAGCTTAGGAGCGGGAGGGGCCTACAATGAGCAGTTCTTC. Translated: CASSLGAGGAYNEQFF.

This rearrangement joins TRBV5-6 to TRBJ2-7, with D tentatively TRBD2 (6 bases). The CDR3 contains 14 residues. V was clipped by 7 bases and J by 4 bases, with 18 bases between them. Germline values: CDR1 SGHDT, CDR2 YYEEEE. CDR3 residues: CASGSMVGRYEQYF. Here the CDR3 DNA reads TGTGCCAGCGGAAGCATGGTGGGGAGGTACGAGCAGTACTTC.

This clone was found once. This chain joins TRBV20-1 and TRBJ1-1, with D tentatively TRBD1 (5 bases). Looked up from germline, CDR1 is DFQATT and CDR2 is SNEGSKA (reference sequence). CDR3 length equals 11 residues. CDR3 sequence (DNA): TGCAGCGCTGGGGCCACCAGGTCCGCTTTCTTT. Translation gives CSAGATRSAFF.

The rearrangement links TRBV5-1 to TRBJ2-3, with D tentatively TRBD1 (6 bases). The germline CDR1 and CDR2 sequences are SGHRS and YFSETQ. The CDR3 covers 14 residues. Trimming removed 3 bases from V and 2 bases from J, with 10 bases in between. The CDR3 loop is CASSSGQYTDTQYF. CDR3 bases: TGCGCCAGCAGCTCTGGACAGTACACAGATACGCAGTATTTT. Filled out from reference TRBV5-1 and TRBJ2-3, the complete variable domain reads KAGVTQTPRYLIKTRGQQVTLSCSPISGHRSVSWYQQTPGQGLQFLFEYFSETQRNKGNFPGRFSGRQFSNSRSEMNVSTLELGDSALYLCASSSGQYTDTQYFGPGTRLTVL.

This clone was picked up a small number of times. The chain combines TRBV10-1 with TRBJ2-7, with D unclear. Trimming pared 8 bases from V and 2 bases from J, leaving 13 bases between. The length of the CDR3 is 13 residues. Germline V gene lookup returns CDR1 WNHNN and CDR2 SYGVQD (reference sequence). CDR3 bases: TGCGCCAGCGGAAAGGACCTGACCTACGAGCAGTACTTC. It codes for CASGKDLTYEQYF.

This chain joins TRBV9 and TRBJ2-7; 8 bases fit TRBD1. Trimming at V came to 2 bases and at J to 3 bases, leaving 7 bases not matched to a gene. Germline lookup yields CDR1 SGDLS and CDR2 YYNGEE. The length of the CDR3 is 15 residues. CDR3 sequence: CASSVTGTGSYEQYF. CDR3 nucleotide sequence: TGTGCCAGCAGCGTTACCGGGACAGGTAGCTACGAGCAGTACTTC. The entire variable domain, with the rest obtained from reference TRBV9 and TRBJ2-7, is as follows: DSGVTQTPKHLITATGQRVTLRCSPRSGDLSVYWYQQSLDQGLQFLIQYYNGEERAKGNILERFSAQQFPDLHSELNLSSLELGDSALYFCASSVTGTGSYEQYFGPGTRLTVT.

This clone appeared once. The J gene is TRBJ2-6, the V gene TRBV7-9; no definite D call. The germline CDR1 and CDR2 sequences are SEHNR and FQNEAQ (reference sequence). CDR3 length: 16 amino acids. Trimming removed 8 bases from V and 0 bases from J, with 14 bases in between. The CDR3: CASVSRALSGANVLTF. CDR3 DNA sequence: TGTGCCAGCGTCAGTCGTGCCCTCTCTGGGGCCAACGTCCTGACTTTC.